This T cell receptor (beta chain) was sequenced for a study of T cells in Graves' hyperthyroidism and ophthalmopathy. Notes on the study in general: Most thyroid clonotypes that were expanded above 0.001 also turned up in blood.

This CDR3 contains 15 residues. The ends lost 6 bases at V and 10 bases at J; junction bases unmatched: 11. The V gene's germline CDR1 is DFQATT and CDR2 SNEGSKA (reference sequence). This clonotype came up a few times. What it binds is not known. The investigators amplified TCR beta CDR3 regions from RNA transcripts. HTBI primers were employed in a first-round RT-PCR of the TCR CDR3. TCRdb recomputed calls from the multiplex PCR reads with MiXCR, one row per CDR3 protein. The table shows under 800,000 distinct CDR3 sequences, with approximately 14% occurring only once. Graves' hyperthyroidism showing no ophthalmopathy progression within 18 months was considered stable. Recently diagnosed hyperthyroidism of less than 2 months' duration affected patients aged 18 to 65. Each 10 ml fresh peripheral blood draw supplied the PBMCs.

The rearrangement joins TRBV20-1 to TRBJ2-1, with 14 bases identical to TRBD2. Sequencing was carried out using blood. The sequence was collected from a young woman with Graves' hyperthyroidism. The CDR3 DNA reads as TGCAGTGCCGGATCCTCGGGACTAGCGGGAGTCGAGCAGTTCTTC. Amino acids: CSAGSSGLAGVEQFF.